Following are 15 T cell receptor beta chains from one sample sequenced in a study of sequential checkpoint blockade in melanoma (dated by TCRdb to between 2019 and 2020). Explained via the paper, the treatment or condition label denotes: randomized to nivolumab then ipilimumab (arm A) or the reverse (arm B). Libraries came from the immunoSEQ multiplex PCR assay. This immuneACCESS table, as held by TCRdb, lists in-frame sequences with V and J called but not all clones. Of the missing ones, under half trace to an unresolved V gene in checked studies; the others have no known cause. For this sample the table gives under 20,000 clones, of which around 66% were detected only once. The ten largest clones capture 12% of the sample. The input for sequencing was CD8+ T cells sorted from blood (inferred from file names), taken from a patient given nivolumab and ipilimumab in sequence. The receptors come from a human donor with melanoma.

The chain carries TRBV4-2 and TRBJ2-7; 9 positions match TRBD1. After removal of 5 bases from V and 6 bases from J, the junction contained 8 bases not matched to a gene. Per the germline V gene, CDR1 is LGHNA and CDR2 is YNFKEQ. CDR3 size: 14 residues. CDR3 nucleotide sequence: TGTGCCAGCAGCTTAGGACAGGGGCTAAGCGAGCAGTACTTC. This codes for CASSLGQGLSEQYF.

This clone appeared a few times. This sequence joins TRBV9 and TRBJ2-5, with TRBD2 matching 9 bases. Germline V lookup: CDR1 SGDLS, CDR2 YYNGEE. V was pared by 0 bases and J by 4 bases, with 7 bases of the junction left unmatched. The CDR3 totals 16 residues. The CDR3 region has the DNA TGTGCCAGCAGCGTAGACTCGCGGGGGGGCCGAGAGACCCAGTACTTC. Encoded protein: CASSVDSRGGRETQYF.

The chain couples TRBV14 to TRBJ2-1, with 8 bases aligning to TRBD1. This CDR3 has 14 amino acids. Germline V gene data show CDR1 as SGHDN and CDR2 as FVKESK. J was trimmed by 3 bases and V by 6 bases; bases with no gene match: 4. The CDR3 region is CASSIGQGYNEQFF. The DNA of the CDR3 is TGTGCCAGCAGTATTGGACAGGGCTACAATGAGCAGTTCTTC.

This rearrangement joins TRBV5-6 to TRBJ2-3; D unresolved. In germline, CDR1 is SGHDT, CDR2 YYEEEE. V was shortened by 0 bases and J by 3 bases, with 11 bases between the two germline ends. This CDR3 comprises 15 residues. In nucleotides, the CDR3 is TGTGCCAGCAGCTTGGCGATCGCGGTAACAGATACGCAGTATTTT. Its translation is CASSLAIAVTDTQYF.

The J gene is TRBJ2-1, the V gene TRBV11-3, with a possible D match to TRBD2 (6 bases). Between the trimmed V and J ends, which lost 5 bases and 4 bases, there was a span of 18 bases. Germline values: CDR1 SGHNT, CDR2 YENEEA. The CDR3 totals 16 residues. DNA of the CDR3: TGTGCCAGCAGCCTGCTTGGGGGGACGGGGTACAATGAGCAGTTCTTC. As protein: CASSLLGGTGYNEQFF. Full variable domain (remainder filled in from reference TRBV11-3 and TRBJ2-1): EAGVVQSPRYKIIEKKQPVAFWCNPISGHNTLYWYLQNLGQGPELLIRYENEEAVDDSQLPKDRFSAERLKGVDSTLKIQPAELGDSAVYLCASSLLGGTGYNEQFFGPGTRLTVL.

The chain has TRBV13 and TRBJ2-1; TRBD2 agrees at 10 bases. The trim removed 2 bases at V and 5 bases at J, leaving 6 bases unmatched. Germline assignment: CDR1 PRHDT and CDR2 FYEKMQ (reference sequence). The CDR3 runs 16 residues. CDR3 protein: CASSLPAGGLHNEQFF. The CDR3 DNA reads TGTGCCAGCAGCTTACCAGCGGGGGGGCTCCACAATGAGCAGTTCTTC.

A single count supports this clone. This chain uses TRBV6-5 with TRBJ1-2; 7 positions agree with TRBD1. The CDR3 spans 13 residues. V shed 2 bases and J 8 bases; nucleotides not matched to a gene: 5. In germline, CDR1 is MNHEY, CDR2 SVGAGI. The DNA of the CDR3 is TGTGCCAGCAGTTACAGGGGGCTGGGCGGCTACACCTTC. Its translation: CASSYRGLGGYTF.

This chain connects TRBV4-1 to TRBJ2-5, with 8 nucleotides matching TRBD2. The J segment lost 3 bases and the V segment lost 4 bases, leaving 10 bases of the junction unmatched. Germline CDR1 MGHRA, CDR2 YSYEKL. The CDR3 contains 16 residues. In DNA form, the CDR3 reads TGCGCCAGCAGCCGCCTACCGGGACTAGTCGAAGAGACCCAGTACTTC. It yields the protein CASSRLPGLVEETQYF.

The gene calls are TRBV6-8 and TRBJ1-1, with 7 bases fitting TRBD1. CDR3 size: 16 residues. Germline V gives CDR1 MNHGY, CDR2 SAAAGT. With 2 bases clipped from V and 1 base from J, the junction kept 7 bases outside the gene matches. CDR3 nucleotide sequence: TGTGCCAGCAGTTACGACCGACAGGGACGGAACACTGAAGCTTTCTTT. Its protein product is CASSYDRQGRNTEAFF.

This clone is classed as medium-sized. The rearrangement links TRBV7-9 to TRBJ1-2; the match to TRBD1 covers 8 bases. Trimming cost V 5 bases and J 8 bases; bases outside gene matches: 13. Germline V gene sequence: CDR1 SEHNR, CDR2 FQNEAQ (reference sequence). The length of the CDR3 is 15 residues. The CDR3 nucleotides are TGTGCCAGCAGCGCTCCGACCGGGACAGGCGAGGGCTACACCTTC. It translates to CASSAPTGTGEGYTF.

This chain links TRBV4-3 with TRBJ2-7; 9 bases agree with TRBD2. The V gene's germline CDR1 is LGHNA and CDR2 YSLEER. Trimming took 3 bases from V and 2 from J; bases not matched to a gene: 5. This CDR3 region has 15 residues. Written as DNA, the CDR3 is TGCGCCAGCAGCCAGGGACTAGCAGATACCTACGAGCAGTACTTC. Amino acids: CASSQGLADTYEQYF.

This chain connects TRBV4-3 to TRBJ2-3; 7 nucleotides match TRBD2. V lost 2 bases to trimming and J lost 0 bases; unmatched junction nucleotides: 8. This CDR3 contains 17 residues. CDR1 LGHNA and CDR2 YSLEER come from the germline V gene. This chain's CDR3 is CASSQTSSGASTDTQYF. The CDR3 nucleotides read TGCGCCAGCAGCCAAACCTCTAGCGGTGCTAGCACAGATACGCAGTATTTT.

CDR3 in amino acids: CASSSRGGYEQYF. The CDR3 nucleotides read TGTGCCAGCAGTTCCAGAGGGGGCTACGAGCAGTACTTC. The chain recombines TRBV27 with TRBJ2-7; tentatively, D is TRBD1 (6 bases). V lost 4 bases and J 3 bases, leaving 10 bases between the germline ends. The CDR3 has 13 amino acids. From germline, CDR1 is MNHEY and CDR2 SMNVEV (reference sequence).

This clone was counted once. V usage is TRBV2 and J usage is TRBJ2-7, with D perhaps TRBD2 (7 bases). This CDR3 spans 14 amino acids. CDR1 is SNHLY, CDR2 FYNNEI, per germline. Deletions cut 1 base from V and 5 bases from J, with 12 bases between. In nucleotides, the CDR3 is TGTGCCAGCAGTGAAGGAGGGGGGGAGGACGAGCAGTACTTC. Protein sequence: CASSEGGGEDEQYF.

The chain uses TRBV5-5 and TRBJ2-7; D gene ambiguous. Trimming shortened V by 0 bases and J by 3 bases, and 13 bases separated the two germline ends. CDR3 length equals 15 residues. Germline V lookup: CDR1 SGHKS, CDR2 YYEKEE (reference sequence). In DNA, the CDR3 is TGTGCCAGCAGCTTGGATCTTTTTGGCAACTACGAGCAGTACTTC. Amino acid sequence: CASSLDLFGNYEQYF.